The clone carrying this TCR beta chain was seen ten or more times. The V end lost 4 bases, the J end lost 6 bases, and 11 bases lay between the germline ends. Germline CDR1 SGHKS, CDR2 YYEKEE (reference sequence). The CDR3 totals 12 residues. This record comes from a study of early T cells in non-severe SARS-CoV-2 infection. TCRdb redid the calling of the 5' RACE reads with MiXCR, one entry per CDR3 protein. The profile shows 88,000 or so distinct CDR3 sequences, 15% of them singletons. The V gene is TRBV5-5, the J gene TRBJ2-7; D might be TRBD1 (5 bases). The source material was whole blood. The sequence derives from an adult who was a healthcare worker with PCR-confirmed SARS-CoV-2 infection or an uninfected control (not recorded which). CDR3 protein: CASSPTGTEQYF. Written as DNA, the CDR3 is TGTGCCAGCAGCCCCACAGGAACCGAGCAGTACTTC.